Below, 22 T cell receptor beta chains from the same sample are listed, as sequenced in a study of PD-L1 blockade in urothelial cancer. The protocol was immunoSEQ multiplex PCR, while the TCRdb copy is restricted to in-frame clones and leaves out a portion. The data contain more than 80,000 clones, around 80% of them singletons. Sequencing was performed on PBMCs, taken around atezolizumab (anti-PD-L1) treatment. The receptors were sampled from an older man with urothelial cancer.

V usage is TRBV2 and J usage is TRBJ1-3; D unresolved. Trimming removed 1 base from V and 4 bases from J, with 14 bases in between. Germline CDR1 is SNHLY and CDR2 is FYNNEI. This CDR3 is built from 16 residues. This CDR3 reads CASSEDNPPRGNTIYF. CDR3 in DNA: TGTGCCAGCAGTGAAGATAATCCTCCGAGGGGAAACACCATATATTTT.

The chain uses TRBV5-1 and TRBJ1-1, with 8 bases fitting TRBD1. The germline CDR1 and CDR2 sequences are SGHRS and YFSETQ. This CDR3 region has 15 residues. V was pared by 2 bases and J by 0 bases, with 3 bases of the junction left unmatched. In DNA form, the CDR3 reads TGCGCCAGCAGCTTCGGACAGGGCTTGAACACTGAAGCTTTCTTT. Translation: CASSFGQGLNTEAFF.

This clone has only one observation. As the CDR3 is not closed by the conserved phenylalanine or tryptophan, this likely results from a read error. Because the CDR3's place on the DNA is in doubt, the DNA is left out and the CDR3 is given as listed by TCRdb. Other nucleotide sequences in the sample specify the same CDR3. This chain links TRBV6-6 with TRBJ1-1; the table's D call, TRBD1, has no DNA check behind it. The CDR3 numbers 12 amino acids, ends counted. Germline CDR1 MNHNY, CDR2 SVGAGI (reference sequence). CDR3 residues: CASSSNPGHILL.

CDR3 in DNA: TGTGCCAGCAGCGGCCAGGGAAACTATGGCTACACCTTC. The encoded protein is CASSGQGNYGYTF. This chain uses TRBV5-6 with TRBJ1-2; D perhaps matches TRBD1 (5 bases). Per the germline V gene, CDR1 is SGHDT and CDR2 is YYEEEE. Between the trimmed V and J ends, which lost 4 bases and 2 bases, there was a span of 9 bases. The CDR3 covers 13 residues.

The chain combines TRBV19 with TRBJ2-4; the D gene is possibly TRBD2 (5 bases). Germline-derived CDR1 and CDR2 are LNHDA and SQIVND (reference sequence). The CDR3 has 16 residues. V was clipped by 7 bases and J by 0 bases, with 16 bases between them. CDR3 protein: CASTPPGELAKNIQYF. DNA for the CDR3: TGTGCCAGTACCCCACCTGGGGAGCTAGCCAAAAACATTCAGTACTTC.

The V call is TRBV6-6, the J call TRBJ1-5; weak D call: TRBD1 (6 bases). Germline CDR1 is MNHNY and CDR2 is SVGAGI (reference sequence). This CDR3 is built from 16 residues. V lost 6 bases to trimming and J lost 2 bases, with 17 bases between them. Here the CDR3 DNA reads TGTGCCAGCAGACAAAACAGGGAGGGAGGCAATCAGCCCCAGCATTTT. Residues: CASRQNREGGNQPQHF.

The V gene is TRBV2, the J gene TRBJ2-5; D gene ambiguous. CDR3 length equals 11 residues. Germline assignment: CDR1 SNHLY and CDR2 FYNNEI. Trimming shortened V by 5 bases and J by 5 bases, and 6 bases separated the two germline ends. The chain's CDR3 is CASSTRETQYF. The CDR3 DNA reads TGTGCCAGCAGTACCCGGGAGACCCAGTACTTC.

The J gene is TRBJ1-4, the V gene TRBV6-6, with 9 bases lining up with TRBD1. Trimming removed 2 bases from V and 0 bases from J; junction bases left unmatched: 1. The CDR3 is 16 residues long. Germline-derived CDR1 and CDR2 are MNHNY and SVGAGI (reference sequence). CDR3 bases: TGTGCCAGCAGTTACCGACAGGGGGCAACTAATGAAAAACTGTTTTTT. Protein sequence: CASSYRQGATNEKLFF.

The table lists this clone with a count of one. The chain is built from TRBV4-2 and TRBJ1-2; 9 bases agree with TRBD1. The CDR3 is 15 residues long. The germline CDR1 and CDR2 sequences are LGHNA and YNFKEQ. V was clipped by 3 bases and J by 7 bases; unmatched bases: 9. In nucleotides, the CDR3 is TGTGCCAGCAGCCAGCTAATACAGGGGGCGGGTGGCTACACCTTC. Translation: CASSQLIQGAGGYTF.

V and J are TRBV2 and TRBJ2-2, with D hard to call. The CDR3 spans 11 residues. Trimming shortened V by 7 bases and J by 3 bases, and 3 bases separated the two germline ends. The germline V gene encodes CDR1 SNHLY and CDR2 FYNNEI. The CDR3 bases are TGTGCCAGCACAGACACCGGGGAGCTGTTTTTT. It yields the protein CASTDTGELFF.

The chain carries TRBV4-1 and TRBJ1-3, with D uncertain. This CDR3 is 16 amino acids long. Germline V gene data show CDR1 as MGHRA and CDR2 as YSYEKL. V shed 0 bases and J shed 2 bases, with 11 bases lying between them. The CDR3 sequence is CASSQEPEPPGNTIYF. The CDR3 DNA follows: TGCGCCAGCAGCCAAGAACCCGAGCCCCCTGGAAACACCATATATTTT.

The CDR3 sequence: CATSRRTGPGEKLFF. Here the CDR3 DNA reads TGTGCCACCAGCAGAAGGACAGGGCCGGGCGAAAAACTGTTTTTT. The chain combines TRBV15 with TRBJ1-4, with 8 nucleotides matching TRBD1. V was clipped by 2 bases and J by 8 bases; unmatched bases: 7. The CDR3 consists of 15 residues. CDR1 and CDR2 (germline): LNHNV, YYDKDF (reference sequence).

This clone was found once. V and J are TRBV5-1 and TRBJ1-3, with D tentatively TRBD1 (5 bases). CDR3 length: 15 amino acids. Germline values: CDR1 SGHRS, CDR2 YFSETQ. The V end was cut by 4 bases, the J end by 0 bases, with 11 bases between. In nucleotides, the CDR3 is TGCGCCAGCAGCCCCGGGGGGAACTCTGGAAACACCATATATTTT. Residues: CASSPGGNSGNTIYF.

Worth noting for this clone: This sample also contains other DNA sequences that code for the same CDR3. The chain recombines TRBV9 with TRBJ2-5, with 7 bases aligning to TRBD2. Germline assignment: CDR1 SGDLS and CDR2 YYNGEE. This CDR3 is built from 15 residues. The junction had 4 bases not matched to a gene; V was cut back by 0 bases and J by 2 bases. In DNA form, the CDR3 reads TGTGCCAGCAGCGTAGTTCAGGGAGGGCAAGAGACCCAGTACTTC. It specifies CASSVVQGGQETQYF.

The chain has TRBV15 and TRBJ1-4; tentatively, D is TRBD1 (5 bases). Germline lookup yields CDR1 LNHNV and CDR2 YYDKDF (reference sequence). This CDR3 contains 14 residues. V was cut by 3 bases and J by 1 base, with 6 bases left in between. As DNA, the CDR3 is TGTGCCACCAGCAGCGGGGGAACTAATGAAAAACTGTTTTTT. It translates to CATSSGGTNEKLFF.

This chain joins TRBV7-6 and TRBJ2-3; 10 nucleotides align to TRBD2. This CDR3 has 16 residues. Germline-derived CDR1 and CDR2 are SGHVS and FNYEAQ. V trimming: 5 bases; J trimming: 2 bases; junction bases outside the gene matches: 7. CDR3 in DNA: TGTGCCAGCAGCATGGGACTAGCGCCTAACACAGATACGCAGTATTTT. This translates into CASSMGLAPNTDTQYF.

This chain connects TRBV11-2 to TRBJ2-2; weak D call: TRBD2 (7 bases). Germline CDR1 is SGHAT and CDR2 is FQNNGV. This CDR3 region has 15 residues. Trimming left V 3 bases short and J 3 bases short, with 11 bases between. CDR3 DNA sequence: TGTGCCAGCAGCTTTCGGGGGGCCGACACCGGGGAGCTGTTTTTT. This sequence encodes CASSFRGADTGELFF.

This chain uses TRBV1 with TRBJ2-5; the table's D gene call, TRBD2, was not cross checked with the DNA. TRBV1 is recorded as a pseudogene. CDR3 length equals 19 residues. The CDR3 coding sequence is TGCACCAGCAGCCAAGCCGGACTAGCGGGGGGCTCGGGAGGAGAGACCCAGTACTTC. This gives the protein CTSSQAGLAGGSGGETQYF.

This clone has only a few counts. CDR3 region: CASSLGRQANYGYTF. The CDR3 DNA sequence: TGTGCCAGCAGCTTAGGCCGGCAGGCGAACTATGGCTACACCTTC. This chain uses TRBV7-2 with TRBJ1-2; no definite D call. The germline CDR1 and CDR2 sequences are SGHTA and FQGNSA. The CDR3 contains 15 residues. With 1 base removed from V and 2 bases from J, the gap between germline ends came to 11 bases.

The chain carries TRBV30 and TRBJ2-7; 8 positions agree with TRBD2. V trimming: 5 bases; J trimming: 5 bases; junction bases outside the gene matches: 5. This CDR3 has 12 amino acids. Looked up from germline, CDR1 is GTSNPN and CDR2 is SVGIG (reference sequence). CDR3 sequence reads: CAWGAGGNEQYF. DNA for the CDR3: TGTGCCTGGGGGGCGGGAGGCAACGAGCAGTACTTC. The full variable domain, rest sourced from reference TRBV30 and TRBJ2-7, is SQTIHQWPATLVQPVGSPLSLECTVEGTSNPNLYWYRQAAGRGLQLLFYSVGIGQISSEVPQNLSASRPQDRQFILSSKKLLLSDSGFYLCAWGAGGNEQYFGPGTRLTVT.

V gene TRBV4-1 combines with J gene TRBJ2-1, with TRBD2 matching over 15 bases. Germline V gives CDR1 MGHRA, CDR2 YSYEKL. V lost 4 bases, J lost 5 bases, and 6 bases stayed unmatched. The CDR3 totals 17 residues. Here the CDR3 DNA reads TGCGCCAGCAGCCCGGGGACTAGCGGGAGGCTCAACAATGAGCAGTTCTTC. Its protein is CASSPGTSGRLNNEQFF.

J is TRBJ1-1 and V is TRBV6-5; D call uncertain. The CDR3 has 12 residues. The germline CDR1 and CDR2 sequences are MNHEY and SVGAGI. Trimming removed 7 bases at V and 1 base at J, with 7 bases between. CDR3 nucleotide sequence: TGTGCCAGCATATCGAGGAACACTGAAGCTTTCTTT. As protein: CASISRNTEAFF.